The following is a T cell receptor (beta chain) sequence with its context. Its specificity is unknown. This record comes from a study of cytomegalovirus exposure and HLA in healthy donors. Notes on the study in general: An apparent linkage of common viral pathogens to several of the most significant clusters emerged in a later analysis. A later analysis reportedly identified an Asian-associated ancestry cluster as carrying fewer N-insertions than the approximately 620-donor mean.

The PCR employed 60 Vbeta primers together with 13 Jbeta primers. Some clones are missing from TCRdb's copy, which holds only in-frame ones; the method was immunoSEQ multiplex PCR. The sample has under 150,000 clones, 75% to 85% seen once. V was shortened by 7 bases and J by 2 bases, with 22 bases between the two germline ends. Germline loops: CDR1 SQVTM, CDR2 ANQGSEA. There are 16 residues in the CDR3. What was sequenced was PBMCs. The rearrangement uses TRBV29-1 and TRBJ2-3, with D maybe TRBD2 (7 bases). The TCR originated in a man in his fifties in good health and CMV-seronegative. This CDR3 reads CSDTRGEGGNTDTQYF. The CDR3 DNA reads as TGCAGCGACACCCGGGGGGAGGGGGGAAACACAGATACGCAGTATTTT.